Following are 9 T cell receptor beta chains from one sample sequenced in a study of response to subunit inactivated influenza vaccine. TCRdb reprocessed the RT-PCR reads via MiXCR and lists one record per CDR3 protein. The profile covers around 480,000 distinct CDR3 sequences, with approximately 11% appearing a single time and approximately 12% taken by the ten largest. The sequencing here drew on PBMCs from blood, taken roughly 46 days after vaccination. These receptors were taken from a man in his fifties or sixties who received an inactivated influenza vaccine.

This clonotype was counted many times. The rearrangement uses TRBV7-8 and TRBJ2-7; perhaps TRBD1 as D (6 bases). V was clipped by 0 bases and J by 6 bases, with 15 bases between them. CDR1 is SGHVS and CDR2 is FQNEAQ in the germline V gene. The CDR3 sequence is 15 residues long. CDR3 bases: TGTGCCAGCAGCTTAGCACAGGGCAGAGGGTCCGAGCAGTACTTC. Amino acid sequence: CASSLAQGRGSEQYF.

This chain links TRBV7-2 with TRBJ2-1; 11 bases are a match to TRBD2. The CDR3 has 17 residues. The germline V gene has CDR1 SGHTA and CDR2 FQGNSA. Trimming removed 0 bases from V and 8 bases from J; junction bases left unmatched: 9. The CDR3 spells CASSLAAASGRLDEQFF. The CDR3 DNA sequence: TGTGCCAGCAGCTTAGCGGCGGCTAGCGGGAGGTTAGATGAGCAGTTCTTC.

CDR3 DNA: TGCAGTGCTAGAGAGGGTCAGGGGGCCAAAATAGCAAGAACTGAAGCTTTCTTT. It codes for CSAREGQGAKIARTEAFF. The chain combines TRBV20-1 with TRBJ1-1; TRBD1 matches 8 bases. J was trimmed by 5 bases and V by 0 bases; bases with no gene match: 17. CDR3 length equals 18 residues. Germline-derived CDR1 and CDR2 are DFQATT and SNEGSKA (reference sequence).

This chain links TRBV5-5 with TRBJ1-1; perhaps TRBD1 as D (5 bases). The length of the CDR3 is 14 residues. V lost 4 bases and J 4 bases, leaving 14 bases between the germline ends. Germline CDR1 is SGHKS and CDR2 is YYEKEE (reference sequence). The CDR3 loop is CASSPTGQSTEAFF. Written as DNA, the CDR3 is TGTGCCAGCAGCCCAACAGGTCAGAGCACTGAAGCTTTCTTT. Drawing the rest from reference TRBV5-5 and TRBJ1-1, the complete variable domain is DAGVTQSPTHLIKTRGQQVTLRCSPISGHKSVSWYQQVLGQGPQFIFQYYEKEERGRGNFPDRFSARQFPNYSSELNVNALLLGDSALYLCASSPTGQSTEAFFGQGTRLTVV.

This clonotype was recorded a few times. The chain recombines TRBV11-1 with TRBJ2-3; 10 bases are shared with TRBD2. The CDR3 runs 15 residues. V shed 8 bases and J 7 bases; nucleotides not matched to a gene: 12. Germline-derived CDR1 and CDR2 are SGHAT and FQDESV (reference sequence). CDR3 in DNA: TGTGCCAGCCAACTCTCAGGGACTAGCGACCATACGCAGTATTTT. This encodes CASQLSGTSDHTQYF.

In its sample, this clonotype was seen many times. This sequence joins TRBV27 and TRBJ2-7; perhaps TRBD2 as D (6 bases). Germline V gene data show CDR1 as MNHEY and CDR2 as SMNVEV (reference sequence). The V end was cut by 8 bases, the J end by 2 bases, with 13 bases between. This CDR3 contains 13 residues. CDR3 nucleotide sequence: TGTGCCAGCCGGGGGTACGGAACCTACGAGCAGTACTTC. Its translation: CASRGYGTYEQYF.

This clonotype was detected a few times. This rearrangement joins TRBV7-2 to TRBJ2-1; no reliable D call. Trimming left V 3 bases short and J 2 bases short, with 5 bases between. The CDR3 is 13 amino acids. The germline CDR1 and CDR2 sequences are SGHTA and FQGNSA. This CDR3 reads CASSLYTYNEQFF. Here the CDR3 DNA reads TGTGCCAGCAGCTTGTACACCTACAATGAGCAGTTCTTC.

This rearrangement joins TRBV12-3 or TRBV12-4 to TRBJ2-7; D is uncertain. The CDR3 covers 12 residues. With 2 bases removed from V and 7 bases from J, the gap between germline ends came to 9 bases. The CDR3 nucleotides read TGTGCCAGCAGTTTACCCCCCCTGGAGCAGTACTTC. This translates into CASSLPPLEQYF.

This clonotype was found a few times. The CDR3 sequence is CASSWGLAVRTHTQYF. Written as DNA, the CDR3 is TGCGCCAGCAGCTGGGGACTAGCGGTACGCACCCATACGCAGTATTTT. This chain connects TRBV5-1 to TRBJ2-3, with 11 bases identical to TRBD2. The CDR3 loop spans 16 amino acids. The ends lost 3 bases at V and 7 bases at J; junction bases unmatched: 10. Germline CDR1 SGHRS, CDR2 YFSETQ.